A single sample is the source of the 22 T cell receptor beta chains below, sequenced in a study of prognosis after radiotherapy for stage I lung cancer. From genomic DNA, two-round multiplex PCR was used to amplify TCR beta CDR3. Individual primers that were specific to each TRBV and TRBJ gene served in first-round PCR. TCRdb reprocessed the multiplex PCR reads with MiXCR, giving one entry per CDR3 protein. The sample holds 9,500 to 14,000 distinct CDR3 sequences, roughly 32% seen once. The material was PBMCs, obtained before or after stereotactic body radiation therapy (not recorded which). All receptors derive from a donor aged 50 or older with non-small cell lung cancer.

This clonotype was picked up many times. The chain recombines TRBV19 with TRBJ1-3; D gene ambiguous. In germline, CDR1 is LNHDA, CDR2 SQIVND (reference sequence). V was pared by 2 bases and J by 0 bases, with 5 bases between. The length of the CDR3 is 14 residues. CDR3 in DNA: TGTGCCAGTAGTATAACCACCTCTGGAAACACCATATATTTT. Amino acid sequence: CASSITTSGNTIYF.

There are a few counts of this clonotype. This chain links TRBV5-1 with TRBJ1-1; possibly TRBD1 for D (5 bases). Trimming stripped 3 bases from V and 11 bases from J, with 11 bases between. This CDR3 is built from 11 residues. Looked up from germline, CDR1 is SGHRS and CDR2 is YFSETQ. The CDR3 DNA sequence: TGCGCCAGCAGCTCCGCGGGGGAGGCTTTCTTT. Protein sequence: CASSSAGEAFF.

A word on this clonotype: One base separates it from a far larger clone, so it is likely a read error. The chain joins TRBV6-9 to TRBJ2-5, with D uncertain. The CDR3 covers 14 residues. CDR1 and CDR2 (germline): MNHGY, SVAAGI. The CDR3 nucleotides are TGTGCCAGCAGTTACAGGCACAGCCAAGAGACCAAGTACTTC. The encoded protein is CASSYRHSQETKYF.

V is TRBV9 and J is TRBJ2-7, with unresolved D. Germline V gene sequence: CDR1 SGDLS, CDR2 YYNGEE. The CDR3 loop spans 14 amino acids. Deletions cut 0 bases from V and 12 bases from J, with 19 bases between. As DNA, the CDR3 is TGTGCCAGCAGCGTAGGGATCAACGACGGCAAGCGGTACGTC. Translated: CASSVGINDGKRYV.

This clonotype was detected ten times or more. The V gene is TRBV6-1, the J gene TRBJ2-7, with D perhaps being TRBD1 or TRBD2 (5 bases each). V was clipped by 7 bases and J by 2 bases, with 15 bases between them. CDR1 and CDR2 (germline): MNHNS, SASEGT. The CDR3 consists of 14 residues. The CDR3 is CASTKRGVTYEQYF. CDR3 sequence (DNA): TGTGCCAGCACCAAGAGAGGGGTCACCTACGAGCAGTACTTC.

The chain recombines TRBV5-1 with TRBJ2-3; D possibly corresponds to TRBD2 (6 bases). V was trimmed by 1 base and J by 6 bases, leaving 12 bases between them. The length of the CDR3 is 14 residues. The V gene's germline CDR1 is SGHRS and CDR2 YFSETQ. The CDR3 here is CASSLFSGEDTQYF. CDR3 bases: TGCGCCAGCAGCTTGTTTTCGGGAGAGGATACGCAGTATTTT.

In this sample, this clonotype turned up many times. The rearrangement joins TRBV10-3 to TRBJ2-3; possible D gene TRBD2, 5 bases. The V end was cut by 5 bases, the J end by 4 bases, with 10 bases between. Germline lookup yields CDR1 ENHRY and CDR2 SYGVKD. CDR3 length equals 13 residues. CDR3 sequence (DNA): TGTGCCATCAGTCTTCCCGGGGCAGATACGCAGTATTTT. Translated: CAISLPGADTQYF.

This clonotype was seen at least ten times. J is TRBJ2-3 and V is TRBV6-2 or TRBV6-3; 7 bases align to TRBD1. Per germline, CDR1 MNHEY and CDR2 SVGEGT. The CDR3 covers 12 residues. Trimming at V came to 6 bases and at J to 7 bases, leaving 4 bases not matched to a gene. The CDR3 spells CASSEQGYTQYF. The DNA of the CDR3 is TGTGCCAGCAGCGAACAGGGGTATACGCAGTATTTT.

This clonotype came up many times. V and J are TRBV4-2 and TRBJ1-6; 7 nucleotides line up with TRBD1. Germline V gene lookup returns CDR1 LGHNA and CDR2 YNFKEQ. Trimming took 6 bases from V and 5 from J; bases not matched to a gene: 13. The CDR3 sequence is 17 residues long. The CDR3 is CASSPWAGGSDNSPLHF. For the CDR3, the DNA is TGTGCCAGCAGTCCTTGGGCAGGGGGAAGTGATAATTCACCCCTCCACTTT.

The CDR3 spells CASSTTSVYEQYF. The CDR3 DNA follows: TGTGCCAGCAGCACAACTAGCGTCTACGAGCAGTACTTC. The gene calls are TRBV6-1 and TRBJ2-7, with 7 bases fitting TRBD2. The CDR3 length is 13 residues. Germline values: CDR1 MNHNS, CDR2 SASEGT. With 6 bases clipped from V and 3 bases from J, the junction kept 5 bases outside the gene matches.

This clonotype is termed medium-sized. The chain combines TRBV12-3 or TRBV12-4 with TRBJ1-6; unclear D gene. V lost 6 bases, J lost 6 bases, and 15 bases lay in between. The CDR3 extends over 15 amino acids. CDR3 nucleotide sequence: TGTGCCAGCAGACCGGGTGGCGGTGGTAATTCACCCCTCCACTTT. The encoded protein is CASRPGGGGNSPLHF.

This clonotype was detected ten times or more. This chain uses TRBV7-2 with TRBJ1-2; 9 positions match TRBD1. Looked up from germline, CDR1 is SGHTA and CDR2 is FQGNSA. With V trimmed by 5 bases and J by 8 bases, 12 bases remained unmatched. The CDR3 is 15 residues long. The CDR3 protein is CASSQPPQGAGGYTF. In DNA, the CDR3 is TGTGCCAGCAGCCAACCCCCACAGGGGGCTGGCGGCTACACCTTC.

This clonotype was detected many times. The chain uses TRBV6-5 and TRBJ2-1, with TRBD2 matching over 7 bases. Per germline, CDR1 MNHEY and CDR2 SVGAGI. The V gene end was trimmed by 4 bases and the J gene end by 4 bases; junction bases not matched to a gene: 10. The CDR3 has 16 residues. The CDR3 nucleotides are TGTGCCAGCAGTTTAGTCGTGACTAGCCAATACAATGAGCAGTTCTTC. It translates to CASSLVVTSQYNEQFF.

This clonotype was seen many times. The chain uses TRBV7-2 and TRBJ2-1; 7 bases line up with TRBD2. V lost 3 bases and J lost 8; bases outside the gene matches: 10. The CDR3 is made up of 15 amino acids. CDR1 is SGHTA and CDR2 is FQGNSA in the germline V gene. CDR3 sequence reads: CASSFLGLGPDEQFF. CDR3 DNA: TGTGCCAGCAGCTTTCTAGGACTAGGGCCGGATGAGCAGTTCTTC.

This clonotype is medium-sized by share. The chain recombines TRBV11-2 with TRBJ2-3; no clear D. V shed 1 base and J shed 2 bases, with 1 base lying between them. The CDR3 has 12 residues. CDR1 is SGHAT, CDR2 FQNNGV, per germline. DNA of the CDR3: TGTGCCAGCAGCTTAGCCACAGATACGCAGTATTTT. This sequence encodes CASSLATDTQYF.

This clonotype was observed many times. J is TRBJ2-7 and V is TRBV10-3, with TRBD1 matching 7 bases. The germline V gene encodes CDR1 ENHRY and CDR2 SYGVKD. The CDR3 covers 13 residues. V gave up 9 bases and J gave up 3 bases; unmatched junction bases: 8. The CDR3 nucleotides are TGTGCCATAAATCGACAGGGTGACTACGAGCAGTACTTC. Protein sequence: CAINRQGDYEQYF.

The chain employs TRBV7-9 and TRBJ1-2; no definite D call. The CDR3 consists of 15 residues. The V gene's germline CDR1 is SEHNR and CDR2 FQNEAQ (reference sequence). Between the trimmed V and J ends, which lost 0 bases and 8 bases, there was a span of 16 bases. The CDR3 DNA follows: TGTGCCAGCAGCTTAGCGGCGACCGTCCTGGGGGGCTACACCTTC. Amino acid sequence: CASSLAATVLGGYTF.

There are a few counts of this clonotype. The CDR3 is CASSQGASGNTIYF. For the CDR3, the DNA is TGCGCCAGCAGCCAAGGAGCGTCTGGAAACACCATATATTTT. The gene calls are TRBV5-1 and TRBJ1-3; no reliable D call. V was pared by 4 bases and J by 1 base, with 9 bases between. This CDR3 is built from 14 residues. Germline V gene lookup returns CDR1 SGHRS and CDR2 YFSETQ.

Comments on this clonotype: Just one base apart from a much larger clone, this may be a read error. The chain carries TRBV5-6 and TRBJ2-7; no clear D gene. Germline CDR1 and CDR2: SGHDT and YYEEEE. Trimming shortened V by 2 bases and J by 9 bases, and 12 bases separated the two germline ends. The CDR3 consists of 12 residues. In DNA form, the CDR3 reads TGTGCCAGCAGCTTTTACGACGGGTGGCAGTACTTC. Residues: CASSFYDGWQYF.

Of note for this clonotype: The junction shows a germline mismatch at one end, possibly a read error. The chain has TRBV2 and TRBJ2-1; D is ambiguous. Germline V lookup: CDR1 SNHLY, CDR2 FYNNEI. The CDR3 runs 15 residues. CDR3 DNA sequence: TGTGCCAGCAGTGCGCATTTAGGCCTTGGCAATGAGCGGTTCTTC. This gives the protein CASSAHLGLGNERFF.

This clonotype was seen many times. The chain couples TRBV6-1 to TRBJ1-1; unclear D gene. The CDR3 loop spans 14 amino acids. The V and J ends lost 6 bases and 3 bases respectively, with 14 bases between them. Germline V gene sequence: CDR1 MNHNS, CDR2 SASEGT. The CDR3 reads CASSSPADYTEAFF. The CDR3, as DNA: TGTGCCAGCAGCAGTCCTGCAGACTACACTGAAGCTTTCTTT.

The V call is TRBV14, the J call TRBJ2-1; D is unclear. The CDR3 length is 16 residues. Germline CDR1 is SGHDN and CDR2 is FVKESK. The V end was cut by 6 bases, the J end by 0 bases, with 15 bases between. The CDR3: CASRTRLAGSYNEQFF. The CDR3 bases are TGTGCCAGCAGAACCCGGTTAGCAGGCTCCTACAATGAGCAGTTCTTC.